The rows below give T cell receptor beta chains drawn from one sample of a study of shared clonotypes between healthy human individuals. Profiled with immunoSEQ multiplex PCR; TCRdb holds only in-frame clones, not every one. The profile shows hundreds of thousands of clones, 73% of them singletons. The sequenced sample was memory CD4+ T cells sorted from blood. The receptors shown here come from a woman in her 30s in good health. The CDR3 runs from the conserved cysteine through the conserved F or W. The D gene is left open where the match is weak. Expanded clones get a size class; other rows say once, few or many, or leave the size out.

CDR3	DNA	D	J	size	length	V
CSASGRNEQFF	TGCAGTGCTAGCGGGAGAAATGAGCAGTTCTTC	.	TRBJ2-1	.	11	TRBV20-1
CASRTTGGGYTF	TGTGCCAGCAGAACGACAGGGGGGGGCTACACCTTC	TRBD1	TRBJ1-2	.	12	TRBV27
CASSEATLAAYQETQYF	TGTGCCAGCAGTGAAGCTACGCTAGCGGCGTACCAAGAGACCCAGTACTTC	TRBD2	TRBJ2-5	many	17	TRBV2
CASSGKGLAGAMQFF	TGTGCCAGCAGTGGGAAGGGACTAGCGGGAGCGATGCAGTTCTTC	TRBD2	TRBJ2-1	.	15	TRBV6-5
CASSIAGGGAGSYEQYF	TGTGCCAGTAGTATAGCCGGAGGGGGCGCGGGCTCCTACGAGCAGTACTTC	.	TRBJ2-7	.	17	TRBV19
CASSPDRTFLILAKNIQYF	TGTGCCAGCAGCCCGGACAGGACCTTCCTGATACTAGCCAAAAACATTCAGTACTTC	TRBD1	TRBJ2-4	.	19	TRBV14
CASSAQGGGTDTQYF	TGTGCCAGCAGCGCACAAGGGGGAGGCACAGATACGCAGTATTTT	.	TRBJ2-3	once	15	TRBV5-4
CASSYQGPLNYEQYF	TGTGCCAGCAGTTATCAAGGCCCCCTTAACTACGAGCAGTACTTC	.	TRBJ2-7	few	15	TRBV6-5
CSVRGFADTQYF	TGCAGCGTTAGAGGTTTTGCAGATACGCAGTATTTT	.	TRBJ2-3	.	12	TRBV29-1
CASSLAHRTPATRRELFF	TGTGCCAGCAGCTTAGCACACCGGACCCCCGCCACGCGCCGGGAGCTGTTTTTT	.	TRBJ2-2	.	18	TRBV11-2
CATSGGLTGELFF	TGTGCCACATCAGGGGGTTTAACCGGGGAGCTGTTTTTT	TRBD1	TRBJ2-2	.	13	TRBV6-5
CASSDHSGSARWQYF	TGCGCCAGCAGCGACCATAGCGGGAGTGCACGGTGGCAGTACTTC	TRBD2	TRBJ2-7	.	15	TRBV5-1
CASSQVPGFGNYEQYF	TGTGCCAGCAGCCAAGTCCCGGGTTTCGGGAACTACGAGCAGTACTTC	.	TRBJ2-7	.	16	TRBV4-2
CSVEDLAQGLATEAFF	TGCAGCGTTGAAGACCTCGCGCAGGGGTTGGCCACTGAAGCTTTCTTT	.	TRBJ1-1	.	16	TRBV29-1
CASSQAGGTGSQPQHF	TGCGCCAGCAGCCAAGCTGGAGGGACAGGGTCACAGCCCCAGCATTTT	TRBD1	TRBJ1-5	few	16	TRBV4-1
CASRPEALALNTGELFF	TGTGCCAGCAGACCTGAAGCCCTGGCGCTGAACACCGGGGAGCTGTTTTTT	.	TRBJ2-2	.	17	TRBV11-2
CASSLSERGNQPQHF	TGTGCCAGCAGTTTATCTGAAAGGGGCAATCAGCCCCAGCATTTT	.	TRBJ1-5	.	15	TRBV28
CASSRGENYGYTF	TGTGCCAGCAGTAGGGGGGAAAACTATGGCTACACCTTC	.	TRBJ1-2	many	13	TRBV28
CASSLRTTSGSSYNEQFF	TGTGCCAGCAGCTTAAGAACGACTAGCGGGAGTTCCTACAATGAGCAGTTCTTC	TRBD2	TRBJ2-1	.	18	TRBV7-6
CASSLGQGTNEQYF	TGTGCCAGCAGCTTAGGACAGGGTACGAACGAGCAGTACTTC	TRBD1	TRBJ2-7	.	14	TRBV7-9
CASRGSPGSGDGYTF	TGTGCCAGCAGGGGTTCCCCGGGGTCTGGGGATGGCTACACCTTC	.	TRBJ1-2	.	15	TRBV28
CASSSGIAGDTGELFF	TGTGCCAGCAGCTCCGGGATAGCGGGGGACACCGGGGAGCTGTTTTTT	TRBD2	TRBJ2-2	many	16	TRBV7-9
CASSSGVRGTGELFF	TGCGCCAGCAGCTCGGGAGTACGAGGGACCGGGGAGCTGTTTTTT	.	TRBJ2-2	many	15	TRBV5-1
CASSLGRDEQYF	TGTGCCAGCAGCTTAGGGCGGGACGAGCAGTACTTC	.	TRBJ2-7	.	12	TRBV11-2
CASSETRSEQYF	TGTGCCAGCAGTGAAACCAGGTCCGAGCAGTACTTC	.	TRBJ2-7	.	12	TRBV6-1
CASSVGQAGNEKLFF	TGTGCCAGCAGTGTTGGACAGGCGGGTAACGAAAAACTGTTTTTT	TRBD1	TRBJ1-4	once	15	TRBV2
CASRSDSLNTEAFF	TGTGCCAGCAGATCGGATAGCCTCAACACTGAAGCTTTCTTT	.	TRBJ1-1	.	14	TRBV28
CASSRQAGNYGYTF	TGTGCCAGCTCCCGTCAGGCAGGGAACTATGGCTACACCTTC	.	TRBJ1-2	.	14	TRBV6-5
CASTQGSNQPQHF	TGCGCCAGCACCCAAGGGTCCAATCAGCCCCAGCATTTT	.	TRBJ1-5	few	13	TRBV5-1
CASRAHRGGNQPQHF	TGTGCCAGCAGAGCTCACAGGGGAGGCAATCAGCCCCAGCATTTT	TRBD1	TRBJ1-5	.	15	TRBV6-1
CASSIAGAQETQYF	TGTGCCAGTAGTATCGCAGGGGCCCAAGAGACCCAGTACTTC	.	TRBJ2-5	.	14	TRBV19
CASSGRQPQHF	TGTGCCAGCAGTGGAAGACAGCCCCAGCATTTT	.	TRBJ1-5	.	11	TRBV28
CASSPYQETQYF	TGTGCCAGCTCACCGTACCAAGAGACCCAGTACTTC	.	TRBJ2-5	.	12	TRBV18
CASSPRDFSGYTF	TGTGCCAGCTCACCACGGGACTTCTCTGGCTACACCTTC	.	TRBJ1-2	.	13	TRBV18
CASASGGSSYEQYF	TGTGCCAGTGCTTCAGGGGGCAGTTCCTACGAGCAGTACTTC	TRBD1	TRBJ2-7	few	14	TRBV19
CASSWTLAGDTGELFF	TGCGCCAGCAGCTGGACCCTAGCGGGGGACACCGGGGAGCTGTTTTTT	TRBD2	TRBJ2-2	.	16	TRBV5-1
CASNFLEEKLFF	TGTGCCAGCAACTTTCTGGAAGAAAAACTGTTTTTT	.	TRBJ1-4	.	12	TRBV19
CASGLVTSGSRSYEQYF	TGTGCTAGTGGTTTGGTAACTAGCGGGAGTCGTTCCTACGAGCAGTACTTC	TRBD2	TRBJ2-7	.	17	TRBV12-5
CASSFSGRANNEQFF	TGTGCCAGCAGCTTTAGCGGGAGGGCCAACAATGAGCAGTTCTTC	TRBD2	TRBJ2-1	.	15	TRBV7-9
CASSSPGTVGFEQFF	TGTGCCAGCAGTTCCCCCGGGACAGTAGGTTTCGAGCAGTTCTTC	TRBD1	TRBJ2-1	.	15	TRBV28